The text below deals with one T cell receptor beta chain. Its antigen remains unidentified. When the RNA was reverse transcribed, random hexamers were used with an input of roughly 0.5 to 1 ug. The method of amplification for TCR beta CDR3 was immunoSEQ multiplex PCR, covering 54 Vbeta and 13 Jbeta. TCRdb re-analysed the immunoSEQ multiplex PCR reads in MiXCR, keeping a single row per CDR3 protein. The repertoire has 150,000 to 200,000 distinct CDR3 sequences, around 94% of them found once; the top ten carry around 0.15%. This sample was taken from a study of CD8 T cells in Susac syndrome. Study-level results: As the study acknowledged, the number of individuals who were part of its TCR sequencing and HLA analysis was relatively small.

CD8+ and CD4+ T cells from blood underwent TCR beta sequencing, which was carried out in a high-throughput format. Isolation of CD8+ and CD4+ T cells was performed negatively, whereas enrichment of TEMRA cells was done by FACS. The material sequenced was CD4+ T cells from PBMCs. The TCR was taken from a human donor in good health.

The CDR3 DNA sequence: TGTGCCAGCAGCTTAGCAGGGGGGACAGGGAACGAGCAGTACTTC. This encodes CASSLAGGTGNEQYF. The rearrangement uses TRBV7-9 and TRBJ2-7; 9 bases match TRBD1. Germline values: CDR1 SEHNR, CDR2 FQNEAQ (reference sequence). V lost 0 bases, J lost 5 bases, and 5 bases stayed unmatched. The CDR3 consists of 15 residues.